Following are 2 T cell receptor beta chains from one sample sequenced in a study of OX40 agonist ivuxolimab in advanced cancers. Assay used: immunoSEQ multiplex PCR; TCRdb lists only in-frame clones, some missing. The sample records tens of thousands of clones, just over 90% being singletons. The source material was CD4+ or CD8+ T cells sorted from blood, sampled in a trial of the OX40 agonist ivuxolimab. These receptors all stem from an adult with an advanced solid tumor such as melanoma, head and neck, liver or kidney cancer.

This clone was seen more than once but under ten times. The chain links TRBV29-1 to TRBJ2-2; no reliable D call. CDR3 length equals 12 residues. CDR1 is SQVTM, CDR2 ANQGSEA, per germline. V was trimmed by 3 bases and J by 2 bases, leaving 4 bases between them. In DNA form, the CDR3 reads TGCAGCGTTGATGACAACACCGGGGAGCTGTTTTTT. Translating gives CSVDDNTGELFF.

This chain connects TRBV6-5 to TRBJ2-7; maybe TRBD2 (5 bases). The germline V and J ends were trimmed by 0 bases and 7 bases, with 7 bases remaining between them. This CDR3 has 12 residues. Germline lookup yields CDR1 MNHEY and CDR2 SVGAGI. The CDR3 protein is CASSYSRGEQYF. DNA of the CDR3: TGTGCCAGCAGTTACTCCCGAGGGGAGCAGTACTTC.